The 5 T cell receptor beta chains below all came from one sample that was sequenced in a study of control samples from healthy donors and cancer patients. Only in-frame clones appear in the TCRdb table, and some are missing; sequencing was by immunoSEQ multiplex PCR. There are over 150,000 clones in the sample; approximately 92% occur only once, and over 1.3% lies in the top ten. The sample comprised blood. Every receptor here comes from a man younger than 30 in good health.

V usage is TRBV14 and J usage is TRBJ2-2; D perhaps matches TRBD2 (5 bases). CDR3 length equals 15 residues. The germline gives CDR1 SGHDN, CDR2 FVKESK. V lost 0 bases to trimming and J lost 6 bases, with 11 bases between them. The CDR3 DNA follows: TGTGCCAGCAGCCAAGAACGGGGTTGGTCCGGGGAGCTGTTTTTT. It codes for CASSQERGWSGELFF.

V and J are TRBV3-1 (or the pseudogene TRBV3-2) and TRBJ2-1, with D possibly TRBD2 on 5 matching bases. CDR1 and CDR2 (germline): LGHDT, YNNKEL (reference sequence). V was pared by 4 bases and J by 6 bases, with 13 bases between. This CDR3 contains 14 residues. In DNA form, the CDR3 reads TGTGCCAGCAGCCTTTTCCTCAGCGGCAATGAGCAGTTCTTC. It codes for CASSLFLSGNEQFF.

Here the CDR3 reads CATSTQGKVSRSRTEAFF. CDR3 coding DNA: TGTGCCACCAGCACCCAAGGGAAGGTCTCGCGGAGTAGGACTGAAGCTTTCTTT. The chain combines TRBV15 with TRBJ1-1; D gene uncertain. Germline V lookup: CDR1 LNHNV, CDR2 YYDKDF (reference sequence). The CDR3 sequence is 18 residues long. The V and J ends lost 4 bases and 5 bases respectively, with 26 bases between them.

The chain carries TRBV27 and TRBJ2-1; 10 nucleotides align to TRBD2. Unmatched junction bases numbered 8, after V lost 5 bases and J lost 7 bases. Germline CDR1 MNHEY, CDR2 SMNVEV (reference sequence). The CDR3 is 15 amino acids. The CDR3 nucleotides are TGTGCCAGCAGTCCCTTAGCGGGGGGTGTTAATGAGCAGTTCTTC. Translated, it gives CASSPLAGGVNEQFF.

CDR3 loop: CASSPASDSPLHF. The CDR3 bases are TGCGCCAGCTCGCCGGCGTCGGATTCACCCCTCCACTTT. The V call is TRBV10-2, the J call TRBJ1-6; no reliable D call. V lost 8 bases to trimming and J lost 8 bases, with 13 bases between them. CDR1 is WSHSY, CDR2 SAAADI, per germline. CDR3 size: 13 residues.